This TCR beta chain was identified in a study of control samples from healthy donors and cancer patients. Data came from immunoSEQ multiplex PCR; TCRdb stores just in-frame clones and leaves some out. The sample carries 40,000 to 50,000 clones, roughly 94% recorded once. Germline lookup yields CDR1 LNHDA and CDR2 SQIVND (reference sequence). The CDR3 runs to 15 residues. Trimming stripped 3 bases from V and 1 base from J, with 12 bases between. The sample taken for sequencing was blood. The chain links TRBV19 to TRBJ1-1; D unresolved. This sequence originates from a man in his 60s in good health. CDR3 nucleotides: TGTGCCAGTAGTATTCCCGTGGGTTCGAACACTGAAGCTTTCTTT. This sequence encodes CASSIPVGSNTEAFF.